These T cell receptor beta chains were read from a single sample in a study of blood T cell repertoires in COVID-19. TCRdb's copy holds only in-frame clones and misses some; the assay was immunoSEQ multiplex PCR. The table lists about 210,000 clones, 92% of them singletons. Source material: peripheral blood. The receptors shown here come from a man younger than 45 with acute or convalescent COVID-19. Both conserved end residues are part of each CDR3. The D gene is left open where the match is weak. For some rows the clone size is stated as once, few or many, or as a class when expanded; others skip it.

j_call,v_call,d_call,clone_size,cdr3_aa,cdr3_nt
TRBJ2-5,TRBV18,TRBD2,NA,CASTNRGLGLAEETQYF,TGTGCCAGCACCAACCGGGGCTTGGGACTAGCGGAAGAGACCCAGTACTTC
TRBJ2-6,TRBV5-6,TRBD1,NA,CASSFIWGQGIAGANVLTF,TGTGCCAGCAGCTTTATCTGGGGACAGGGAATTGCTGGGGCCAACGTCCTGACTTTC
TRBJ1-6,TRBV6-1,NA,NA,CASSDLRGHSPLHF,TGTGCCAGCAGTGACCTAAGGGGCCATTCACCCCTCCACTTT
TRBJ2-7,TRBV6-1,NA,NA,CASSEAGGGLSYEQYF,TGTGCCAGCAGTGAAGCTGGCGGGGGCCTCTCCTACGAGCAGTACTTC
TRBJ2-1,TRBV6-1,NA,NA,CASSEKLSVLKLYNEQFF,TGTGCCAGCAGTGAAAAGCTTAGCGTCCTTAAACTATACAATGAGCAGTTCTTC
TRBJ2-7,TRBV6-5,TRBD1,NA,CASRGQNYEQYF,TGTGCCAGCAGGGGACAGAACTACGAGCAGTACTTC
TRBJ2-1,TRBV28,TRBD2,NA,CASSRASGTFNEQFF,TGTGCCAGCAGTAGGGCTAGCGGGACCTTCAATGAGCAGTTCTTC
TRBJ1-3,TRBV9,NA,NA,CASSPLEGRENTIYF,TGTGCCAGCAGCCCTCTGGAGGGTCGTGAAAACACCATATATTTT
TRBJ1-1,TRBV6-5,NA,NA,CASRPGVNTEAFF,TGTGCCAGCAGACCAGGCGTGAACACTGAAGCTTTCTTT
TRBJ2-7,TRBV7-6,NA,NA,CASSLSAGGTYEQYF,TGTGCCAGCAGCTTATCGGCAGGGGGGACCTACGAGCAGTACTTC
TRBJ2-7,TRBV10-2,TRBD1,NA,CASSRQGSSYEQYF,TGCGCCAGCAGTCGACAGGGAAGCTCCTACGAGCAGTACTTC
TRBJ1-1,TRBV11-2,NA,NA,CASSLGMQGIGTEAFF,TGTGCCAGCAGCTTAGGGATGCAGGGAATTGGCACTGAAGCTTTCTTT
TRBJ2-7,TRBV9,NA,NA,CASSVRDTFPYEQYF,TGTGCCAGCAGCGTAAGGGACACATTTCCCTACGAGCAGTACTTC
TRBJ1-1,TRBV6-5,NA,NA,CATHGGVSEAFF,TGTGCCACACACGGGGGGGTTTCTGAAGCTTTCTTT
TRBJ1-3,TRBV9,TRBD1,NA,CASSLQGARRNTIYF,TGTGCCAGCAGCTTACAGGGGGCTAGGAGAAACACCATATATTTT
TRBJ2-3,TRBV5-1,TRBD2,NA,CASRAGPSTDTQYF,TGCGCCAGCAGAGCGGGACCGAGCACAGATACGCAGTATTTT
TRBJ2-1,TRBV3-1/TRBV3-2,TRBD2,once,CASSPNLAGSYNEQFF,TGTGCCAGCAGCCCGAATCTAGCGGGGAGCTACAATGAGCAGTTCTTC
TRBJ2-1,TRBV4-1,TRBD2,NA,CASSQLGGTSLYNEQFF,TGCGCCAGCAGCCAACTAGGAGGGACTAGCCTTTACAATGAGCAGTTCTTC
TRBJ1-2,TRBV15,NA,NA,CATSRDRGGYGYTF,TGTGCCACCAGCAGAGACCGAGGTGGCTATGGCTACACCTTC
TRBJ2-7,TRBV6-6,TRBD1,NA,CASRPDRGRSYEQYF,TGTGCCAGCAGACCCGACAGGGGGCGATCCTACGAGCAGTACTTC
TRBJ1-6,TRBV28,NA,NA,CASSSQQGSPYNSPLHF,TGTGCCAGCAGTTCCCAACAGGGATCGCCCTATAATTCACCCCTCCACTTT
TRBJ1-1,TRBV6-5,TRBD1,NA,CATLRKDRGLPEAFF,TGTGCCACTTTAAGGAAGGACAGGGGGCTTCCTGAAGCTTTCTTT
TRBJ1-2,TRBV28,NA,NA,CASSLGQVYYGYTF,TGTGCCAGCAGCTTAGGGCAGGTTTACTATGGCTACACCTTC
TRBJ2-2,TRBV5-1,NA,NA,CASSLRKRANTGELFF,TGCGCCAGCAGCTTGAGGAAGAGGGCCAACACCGGGGAGCTGTTTTTT
TRBJ1-2,TRBV4-1,TRBD1,NA,CASSQDAGQGSGYTF,TGCGCCAGCAGCCAAGATGCGGGACAGGGCTCAGGCTACACCTTC
TRBJ2-3,TRBV4-2,TRBD2,NA,CASAIAGEGTDTQYF,TGTGCCAGCGCTATAGCGGGAGAGGGGACAGATACGCAGTATTTT